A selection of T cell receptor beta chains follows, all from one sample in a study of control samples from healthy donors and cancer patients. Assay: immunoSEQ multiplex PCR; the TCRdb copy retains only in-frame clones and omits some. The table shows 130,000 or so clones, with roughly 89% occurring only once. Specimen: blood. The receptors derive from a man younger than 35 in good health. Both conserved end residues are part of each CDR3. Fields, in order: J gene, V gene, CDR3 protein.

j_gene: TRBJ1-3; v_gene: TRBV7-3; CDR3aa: CASSSRQGAAGNTIYF
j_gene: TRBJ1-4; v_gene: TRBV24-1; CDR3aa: CATRDKSNEKLFF
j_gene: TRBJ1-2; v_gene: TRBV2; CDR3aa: CASTQDRDYGYTF
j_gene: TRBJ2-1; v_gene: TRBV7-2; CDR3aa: CASSPGGRSYNEQFF
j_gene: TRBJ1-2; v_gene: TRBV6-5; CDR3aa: CASSQPGQGSGYTF
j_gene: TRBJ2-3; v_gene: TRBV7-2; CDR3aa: CASSVAGSTDTQYF
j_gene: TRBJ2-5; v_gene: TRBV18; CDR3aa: CASSSVVGVQETQYF
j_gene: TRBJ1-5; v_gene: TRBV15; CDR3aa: CATSRDRDSNQPQHF
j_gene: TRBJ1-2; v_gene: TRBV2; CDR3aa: CASSESGAYGYTF
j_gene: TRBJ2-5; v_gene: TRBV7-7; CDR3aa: CASSLGGARQETQYF
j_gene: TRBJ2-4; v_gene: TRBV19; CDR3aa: CASSIDRNIQYF
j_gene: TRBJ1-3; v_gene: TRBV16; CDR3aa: CASSLYGTGIGSSGNTIYF
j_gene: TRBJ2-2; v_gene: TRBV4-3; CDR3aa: CASNWGEGELFF
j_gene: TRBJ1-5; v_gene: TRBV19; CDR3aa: CASSMAVRESQPQHF
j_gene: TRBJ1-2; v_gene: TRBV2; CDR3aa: CASSDQGAIGYTF
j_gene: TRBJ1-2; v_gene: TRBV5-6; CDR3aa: CASSLVRVVYGYTF
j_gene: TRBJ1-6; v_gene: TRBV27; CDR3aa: CASSPGPYNSPLHF